The 8 T cell receptor beta chains in this list originate from one sample, sequenced in a study of CD8+CD57+ T cells in acquired aplastic anemia. Both TCR beta VDJ combination and CDR3 sequence profiling were carried out. Genomic DNA was the template for this profiling. TCRdb processed the reads anew with MiXCR; each CDR3 protein has one entry. The data contain 95,000 to 150,000 distinct CDR3 sequences, 45% to 60% of them singletons. Individuals selected for sequencing had exhibited CD8+CD57+ cell expansion on flow cytometry. Input material: sorted CD4+, CD8+, or CD8+CD57+ T cells (not recorded which) from PBMCs. All receptors derive from a human donor with aplastic anemia.

The chain has TRBV11-2 and TRBJ2-7, with D perhaps TRBD2 (7 bases). The J call is in doubt because the DNA end fits TRBJ2-5 better. The CDR3 is 16 amino acids. CDR1 and CDR2 from the germline V gene are SGHAT and FQNNGV. The CDR3 protein is CASSLVGGGTQETQYF. In nucleotides, the CDR3 is TGTGCCAGCAGCTTAGTTGGGGGGGGCACGCAAGAGACCCAGTACTTC.

J is TRBJ2-3 and V is TRBV7-2; D gene uncertain. Germline V gives CDR1 SGHTA, CDR2 FQGNSA. The ends were cut back, 2 bases at V and 10 bases at J, with 13 bases in the middle. The CDR3 sequence is 13 residues long. The CDR3 DNA reads TGTGCCAGCAGCTTAAAGGCCATCTTCCCGCAGTATTTT. Protein sequence: CASSLKAIFPQYF.

This clonotype has only a few counts. This chain links TRBV2 with TRBJ2-7; D possibly corresponds to TRBD2 (7 bases). The ends were cut back, 3 bases at V and 2 bases at J, with 11 bases in the middle. The CDR3 is made up of 14 amino acids. The germline CDR1 and CDR2 sequences are SNHLY and FYNNEI. The CDR3 spells CASSDRGAAYEQYF. The CDR3 coding sequence is TGTGCCAGCAGTGACCGGGGGGCCGCCTACGAGCAGTACTTC.

Worth noting for this clonotype: This may be a read error, as it is one base from a much larger clone. The V call is TRBV6-1, the J call TRBJ2-3; no clear D gene. The DNA end is a closer match to TRBJ1-5, so the J assignment may be wrong. Germline assignment: CDR1 MNHNS and CDR2 SASEGT. The CDR3 covers 15 residues. The CDR3 loop is CASSELAGGTDTQHF. The CDR3 bases are TGTGCCAGCAGTGAACTAGCGGGAGGCACAGATACGCAGCATTTT.

The CDR3 DNA sequence: TGCGCCAGCAGCCGCACAAGGGATTCCGATGAGCAGTTCTTC. Translated, it gives CASSRTRDSDEQFF. This chain joins TRBV4-1 and TRBJ2-1; no clear D. The CDR3 consists of 14 residues. Germline V gene lookup returns CDR1 MGHRA and CDR2 YSYEKL. Trimming removed 4 bases from V and 8 bases from J, with 15 bases in between.

The CDR3 region has the DNA TGTGCCAGCAGTTACCTGGGGGGCACTGAAGCTTTCTTT. This encodes CASSYLGGTEAFF. The V and J genes are TRBV6-2 or TRBV6-3 and TRBJ1-1, with a weak D call TRBD1 (5 bases). CDR1 and CDR2 from the germline V gene are MNHEY and SVGEGT. CDR3 length: 13 amino acids. The ends were cut back, 2 bases at V and 4 bases at J, with 8 bases in the middle.

This chain connects TRBV6-2 or TRBV6-3 to TRBJ2-7; D remains unclear. Germline V gene sequence: CDR1 MNHEY, CDR2 SVGEGT. V dropped 5 bases and J dropped 4 bases, with 15 bases sitting between them. This CDR3 contains 14 residues. The CDR3, as DNA: TGTGCCAGCAGTCTCTCGATCCAGCAGTACGAGCAGTACTTC. Encoded protein: CASSLSIQQYEQYF.

The chain links TRBV19 to TRBJ2-7; D gene uncertain. The ends were cut back, 3 bases at V and 2 bases at J, with 8 bases in the middle. Germline V gene sequence: CDR1 LNHDA, CDR2 SQIVND (reference sequence). CDR3 length: 13 amino acids. The CDR3 loop is CASSMRTPYEQYF. CDR3 nucleotides: TGTGCCAGTAGTATGCGGACGCCCTACGAGCAGTACTTC.